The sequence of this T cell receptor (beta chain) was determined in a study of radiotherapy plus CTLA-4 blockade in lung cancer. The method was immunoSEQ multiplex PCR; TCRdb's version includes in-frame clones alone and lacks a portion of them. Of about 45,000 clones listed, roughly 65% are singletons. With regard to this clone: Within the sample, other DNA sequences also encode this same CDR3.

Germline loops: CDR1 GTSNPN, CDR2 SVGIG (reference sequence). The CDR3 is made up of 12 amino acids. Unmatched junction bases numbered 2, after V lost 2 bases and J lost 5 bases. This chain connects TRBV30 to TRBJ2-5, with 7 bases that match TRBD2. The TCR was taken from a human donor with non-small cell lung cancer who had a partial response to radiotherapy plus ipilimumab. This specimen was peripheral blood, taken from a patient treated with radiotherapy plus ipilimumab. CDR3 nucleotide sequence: TGTGCCTGGAGTCAGGGAGGGGAGACCCAGTACTTC. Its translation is CAWSQGGETQYF.